This T cell receptor beta chain was profiled in a study of cytomegalovirus exposure and HLA in healthy donors. PCR amplification relied on 60 Vbeta primers (plus 13 Jbeta primers). TCRdb keeps only in-frame clones here, not all; method: immunoSEQ multiplex PCR. The table shows more than 150,000 clones, with over 75% occurring only once. Trimming took off 8 bases at V and 5 bases at J, with 9 bases between the two ends. This CDR3 has 11 residues. Germline V gene sequence: CDR1 MRHNA, CDR2 SNTAGT. This clone has more than one count but fewer than ten. This clonotype was obtained from a man aged 40-50 years in good health and CMV-seropositive. The chain has TRBV6-4 and TRBJ1-2, with D tentatively TRBD1 (5 bases). Material: PBMCs. CDR3 nucleotides: TGTGCCAGCTGGGGGGGATATGGCTACACCTTC. Its protein is CASWGGYGYTF.